A single sample gave rise to the 20 T cell receptor beta chains below, sequenced in a study of shared clonotypes between healthy human individuals. The protocol was immunoSEQ multiplex PCR, while the TCRdb copy is restricted to in-frame clones and leaves out a portion. The table shows roughly 1,100,000 clones, with 75% occurring only once. Sequences were obtained from memory CD4+ T cells sorted from blood. Documented subset: CD45RA-negative fraction. These receptors were collected from a man between 18 and 35 years old in good health.

This rearrangement joins TRBV7-2 to TRBJ2-5; D remains unclear. This CDR3 comprises 11 residues. Trimming removed 7 bases from V and 5 bases from J, with 8 bases in between. The V gene's germline CDR1 is SGHTA and CDR2 FQGNSA. In nucleotides, the CDR3 is TGTGCCAGCACCACGTCGGAGACCCAGTACTTC. It translates to CASTTSETQYF.

The chain employs TRBV6-1 and TRBJ1-2; possibly TRBD1 for D (5 bases). The germline V and J ends were trimmed by 2 bases and 6 bases, with 13 bases remaining between them. The germline V gene encodes CDR1 MNHNS and CDR2 SASEGT. The CDR3 consists of 14 residues. CDR3: CASSERRGEDGYTF. The CDR3 coding sequence is TGTGCCAGCAGTGAAAGAAGGGGAGAGGATGGCTACACCTTC.

The J gene is TRBJ2-7, the V gene TRBV10-3, with 12 bases that match TRBD1. With V trimmed by 3 bases and J by 5 bases, 5 bases remained unmatched. The germline V gene encodes CDR1 ENHRY and CDR2 SYGVKD. The CDR3 has 15 amino acids. CDR3 nucleotides: TGTGCCATCAGTGACACGGGACAGGGGGCCCACGAGCAGTACTTC. Residues: CAISDTGQGAHEQYF.

This clone was detected once. This chain links TRBV11-3 with TRBJ1-6; D gene uncertain. Trimming removed 1 base from V and 6 bases from J, with 13 bases in between. The CDR3 length is 16 residues. Germline V lookup: CDR1 SGHNT, CDR2 YENEEA. The CDR3 loop is CASSLGTQDVNSPLHF. The CDR3, as DNA: TGTGCCAGCAGCTTAGGGACCCAGGACGTTAATTCACCCCTCCACTTT.

This clone came up a few times. The chain carries TRBV28 and TRBJ1-4, with TRBD1 as a possible D gene (5 bases). This CDR3 is built from 14 residues. Trimming took 5 bases from V and 5 from J, leaving 12 bases between them. The germline gives CDR1 MDHEN, CDR2 SYDVKM. For the CDR3, the DNA is TGTGCCAGCAGTGGGGGGGAGGGGAATGAAAAACTGTTTTTT. It specifies CASSGGEGNEKLFF.

This chain connects TRBV10-2 to TRBJ1-1; 10 bases align to TRBD1. CDR3 length: 15 amino acids. V lost 6 bases, J lost 4 bases, and 8 bases stayed unmatched. The germline gives CDR1 WSHSY, CDR2 SAAADI. Written as DNA, the CDR3 is TGCGCCAGCAGAGAAGAGGGACAGGGGAGCACTGAAGCTTTCTTT. It yields the protein CASREEGQGSTEAFF.

V usage is TRBV6-5 and J usage is TRBJ1-2; perhaps TRBD1 as D (5 bases). Trimming stripped 1 base from V and 0 bases from J, with 9 bases between. CDR3 size: 15 residues. From germline, CDR1 is MNHEY and CDR2 SVGAGI. The CDR3 reads CASSYWGDSNYGYTF. Here the CDR3 DNA reads TGTGCCAGCAGTTACTGGGGGGATTCTAACTATGGCTACACCTTC.

This clone is a singleton in its sample. The chain carries TRBV28 and TRBJ1-3, with D uncertain. Germline-derived CDR1 and CDR2 are MDHEN and SYDVKM. The germline V and J ends were trimmed by 5 bases and 4 bases, with 12 bases remaining between them. The CDR3 spans 14 residues. The chain's CDR3 is CASSPRSAGNTIYF. CDR3 bases: TGTGCCAGCAGTCCGAGGAGTGCCGGAAACACCATATATTTT.

This clone is a singleton in its sample. The chain is built from TRBV10-2 and TRBJ2-5; TRBD1 might be the D (6 bases). The V gene's germline CDR1 is WSHSY and CDR2 SAAADI. V was pared by 6 bases and J by 2 bases, with 16 bases between. The CDR3 consists of 15 residues. CDR3 nucleotides: TGCGCCAGCAGGAAGGACAGAGTAGGTCAAGAGACCCAGTACTTC. Protein product: CASRKDRVGQETQYF.

The chain uses TRBV19 and TRBJ1-3; D is possibly TRBD1 (5 bases). The CDR3 has 16 amino acids. The germline CDR1 and CDR2 sequences are LNHDA and SQIVND (reference sequence). Trimming pared 2 bases from V and 0 bases from J, leaving 11 bases between. The CDR3 DNA is TGTGCCAGTAGTATACCGGGACGCATCTCTGGAAACACCATATATTTT. Translated: CASSIPGRISGNTIYF.

The rearrangement joins TRBV10-1 to TRBJ2-2; D remains unclear. The CDR3 sequence is 14 residues long. Trimming took 2 bases from V and 0 from J, leaving 4 bases between them. The germline gives CDR1 WNHNN, CDR2 SYGVQD (reference sequence). The CDR3 reads CASSEGPNTGELFF. CDR3 nucleotides: TGCGCCAGCAGTGAGGGCCCGAACACCGGGGAGCTGTTTTTT.

This chain joins TRBV9 and TRBJ1-2, with a possible D match to TRBD1 (5 bases). The V gene lost 4 bases and the J gene lost 4 bases, with 11 bases spanning the gap. This CDR3 comprises 13 residues. Per germline, CDR1 SGDLS and CDR2 YYNGEE. CDR3 coding DNA: TGTGCCAGCAGCCCGTCAGGGAGCTATGGCTACACCTTC. Its translation is CASSPSGSYGYTF.

This chain uses TRBV4-1 with TRBJ2-1; possible D gene TRBD2, 5 bases. V gave up 2 bases and J gave up 0 bases, with 11 bases separating them. Per the germline V gene, CDR1 is MGHRA and CDR2 is YSYEKL. The CDR3 contains 16 residues. As DNA, the CDR3 is TGCGCCAGCAGCCAACCGACTATGAGCTCCTACAATGAGCAGTTCTTC. Amino acid sequence: CASSQPTMSSYNEQFF.

The V call is TRBV7-9, the J call TRBJ2-3; the match to TRBD1 covers 11 bases. The V gene's germline CDR1 is SEHNR and CDR2 FQNEAQ (reference sequence). The CDR3 length is 18 residues. With V trimmed by 4 bases and J by 1 base, 10 bases remained unmatched. Written as DNA, the CDR3 is TGTGCCAGCAGCTCCGGGACAGGGGGTTTTGGCGGCACAGATACGCAGTATTTT. Its protein product is CASSSGTGGFGGTDTQYF.

The chain links TRBV6-1 to TRBJ2-7, with 8 bases fitting TRBD1. Germline CDR1 and CDR2: MNHNS and SASEGT. The CDR3 has 14 amino acids. J lost 1 base, V lost 6 bases, and 5 bases had no gene match. CDR3 in amino acids: CASRGGQESYEQYF. As DNA, the CDR3 is TGTGCCAGCAGGGGGGGACAGGAGTCCTACGAGCAGTACTTC.

The J gene is TRBJ2-7, the V gene TRBV2; D not resolved. Trimming left V 5 bases short and J 4 bases short, with 6 bases between. Germline V CDR1 and CDR2: SNHLY, FYNNEI. The CDR3 loop spans 11 amino acids. DNA of the CDR3: TGTGCCAGCAGTCCTATTTACGAGCAGTACTTC. Its translation: CASSPIYEQYF.

On this clone itself: At the DNA level, this CDR3 is encoded by other sequences in the same sample as well. The CDR3 is CASSPGLAGTDTQYF. DNA for the CDR3: TGTGCCAGCTCACCCGGACTAGCGGGCACAGATACGCAGTATTTT. The V and J genes are TRBV18 and TRBJ2-3, with 10 positions matching TRBD2. V lost 3 bases, J lost 1 base, and 1 base stayed unmatched. In germline, CDR1 is KGHSH, CDR2 LQKENI. This CDR3 has 15 amino acids.

This clone was observed a handful of times. The genes are TRBV5-6 and TRBJ1-5; D possibly corresponds to TRBD1 (5 bases). Germline CDR1 is SGHDT and CDR2 is YYEEEE. Trimming cost V 2 bases and J 0 bases, with 15 bases left between them. This CDR3 spans 17 amino acids. The CDR3 here is CASSFRGALYSNQPQHF. CDR3 DNA sequence: TGTGCCAGCAGCTTCCGCGGGGCTCTCTATAGCAATCAGCCCCAGCATTTT.

The V and J genes are TRBV4-1 and TRBJ2-3; D is unclear. Germline assignment: CDR1 MGHRA and CDR2 YSYEKL. The CDR3 contains 15 residues. V gave up 1 base and J gave up 0 bases, with 8 bases separating them. The CDR3: CASSQVILSTDTQYF. Written as DNA, the CDR3 is TGCGCCAGCAGCCAAGTTATTCTTAGCACAGATACGCAGTATTTT.

A remark on this clone: This sample includes further DNA sequences coding for the same CDR3. The gene calls are TRBV7-9 and TRBJ1-5, with no clear D. Deletions cut 1 base from V and 0 bases from J, with 4 bases between. The CDR3 has 14 residues. Per the germline V gene, CDR1 is SEHNR and CDR2 is FQNEAQ (reference sequence). The CDR3 DNA sequence: TGTGCCAGCAGCTTAGAAGGTAGCAATCAGCCCCAGCATTTT. It codes for CASSLEGSNQPQHF.